Below are 8 T cell receptor beta chains sequenced from a single sample in a study of shared clonotypes between healthy human individuals. Sequencing used immunoSEQ multiplex PCR; TCRdb keeps in-frame clones, though not all of them. Among millions of clones, around 93% were seen once, and the ten largest hold around 1.7%. Naive CD8 cells were CD45RO-negative, positively selected for CCR7, excluding terminally differentiated effector memory CD45RA+ cells. Material: naive CD8+ T cells from PBMCs. Receptors were obtained from a man younger than 35 in good health. Some clones in this sample may be carry-over from other donors' samples.

The chain couples TRBV19 to TRBJ1-5, with TRBD1 matching 9 bases. The CDR3 has 15 residues. J was trimmed by 5 bases and V by 3 bases; bases with no gene match: 5. Germline loops: CDR1 LNHDA, CDR2 SQIVND (reference sequence). The CDR3 region has the DNA TGTGCCAGTAGTATGGTCCGGGACAGGGATCAGCCCCAGCATTTT. This translates into CASSMVRDRDQPQHF.

The V and J genes are TRBV7-9 and TRBJ2-2, with 15 bases matching TRBD2. Looked up from germline, CDR1 is SEHNR and CDR2 is FQNEAQ (reference sequence). Germline trimming cut 5 bases from V and 5 bases from J; bases unmatched to any gene: 6. The CDR3 consists of 17 residues. The CDR3 sequence is CASSNGLAGGGTGELFF. The CDR3 nucleotides are TGTGCCAGCAGCAACGGACTAGCGGGAGGGGGGACCGGGGAGCTGTTTTTT.

The chain links TRBV19 to TRBJ2-2; 9 bases are shared with TRBD2. V shed 6 bases and J 0 bases; nucleotides not matched to a gene: 8. This CDR3 contains 17 residues. Germline loops: CDR1 LNHDA, CDR2 SQIVND (reference sequence). The CDR3 sequence: CASSPRGLASNTGELFF. CDR3 in DNA: TGTGCCAGTAGCCCCAGGGGACTAGCCTCGAACACCGGGGAGCTGTTTTTT.

The CDR3 DNA sequence: TGTGCCAGCAGGGGGGGCAGGGAGCAGTACTTC. Translation: CASRGGREQYF. This rearrangement joins TRBV11-2 to TRBJ2-7, with D perhaps given as TRBD1 or TRBD2 (6 bases each). V was shortened by 6 bases and J by 7 bases, with 10 bases between the two germline ends. Germline CDR1 and CDR2: SGHAT and FQNNGV. The CDR3 spans 11 residues.

The chain joins TRBV10-2 to TRBJ2-1, with 8 bases lining up with TRBD2. Germline V CDR1 and CDR2: WSHSY, SAAADI. This CDR3 comprises 16 residues. Germline trimming cut 6 bases from V and 0 bases from J; bases unmatched to any gene: 7. For the CDR3, the DNA is TGCGCCAGCAGGCTAGCGGGCCGGAACTCCTACAATGAGCAGTTCTTC. As protein: CASRLAGRNSYNEQFF.

The V call is TRBV30, the J call TRBJ2-3; 12 bases agree with TRBD2. CDR1 is GTSNPN and CDR2 is SVGIG in the germline V gene (reference sequence). There are 17 residues in the CDR3. Trimming cost V 2 bases and J 3 bases; bases outside gene matches: 9. The CDR3 nucleotides read TGTGCCTGGAGTAAGGCTAGCGGGAGGGCGGGGACAGATACGCAGTATTTT. Translated: CAWSKASGRAGTDTQYF.

The chain has TRBV18 and TRBJ2-1; 8 positions match TRBD1. From germline, CDR1 is KGHSH and CDR2 LQKENI. CDR3 length equals 15 residues. After removal of 5 bases from V and 10 bases from J, the junction contained 13 bases not matched to a gene. DNA for the CDR3: TGTGCCAGCTCATTAATACAGGGGGAAGCACTCGAGCAGTTCTTC. It is translated as CASSLIQGEALEQFF.

This chain's CDR3 is CASSPSGTSNYEQYF. DNA for the CDR3: TGTGCCAGCAGCCCCTCAGGGACTAGCAACTACGAGCAGTACTTC. V usage is TRBV4-2 and J usage is TRBJ2-7, with 9 nucleotides matching TRBD2. V trimming: 4 bases; J trimming: 3 bases; junction bases outside the gene matches: 7. The CDR3 contains 15 residues. CDR1 and CDR2 (germline): LGHNA, YNFKEQ.